This T cell receptor beta chain was identified in a study of a mutant IDH1 vaccine in newly diagnosed glioma (dated by TCRdb to the early 2020s). Looking at the study overall: Of the roughly 30 treated patients, around 60% were male and approximately 40% were female, and a mean age of roughly 40 years was recorded. Prior to enrollment, patients had been given standard therapy consisting of radiotherapy alone, temozolomide alone, or radiochemotherapy with temozolomide, with the combination given to most patients. Peripheral blood was drawn at six visits: V03 (baseline), V05, V07, V10, V12 and V13. Longitudinal TCRB deep sequencing was done for about two dozen treated patients, wherever samples were available for exploratory analyses.

Library preparation was by the immunoSEQ multiplex PCR assay. Rearranged TCR beta chain sequences were amplified with the hsTCRB Kit following the manufacturer's protocol. TCRB libraries were sequenced on an Illumina MiSeq. The authors processed their data as follows. The proprietary platform of the kit vendor was used for demultiplexing, trimming and gene mapping. The immuneACCESS repertoire file appears here via TCRdb, limited to in-frame rearrangements. These files lack a portion of the clones; in checked studies, under half of the deficit traces to unresolved V genes, and the cause of the others is not known. From that table come the V and J calls and clone size; the DNA was used to work out D and trimming. Recorded for this sample are about 98,000 clones; around nine tenths of them occurred a single time. Approximately 0.58% of the sample rests with the top ten. Broader findings and caveats from the paper: Immune responses induced by the vaccine were seen in about 93% of patients across multiple MHC alleles. No apparent relationship was observed between pseudoprogression and alterations in the top peripheral T cell clonotypes detected by TCRB sequencing. PBMC samples for TCRB deep sequencing were selected based on availability. The authors noted that analyses of patient blood samples could not be reproduced because of sample limitations.

The time point label of this sample denotes: baseline, week 1 (first vaccination visit). The treatment or condition label for this specimen denotes: pre-vaccination baseline after standard-of-care therapy. The donors had newly diagnosed IDH1-mutant astrocytomas of WHO grade 3 or 4 that showed loss of nuclear ATRX. The samples were drawn from NOA16, a multicentre, single-arm, open-label phase I trial in Germany that tested a mutant IDH1 peptide vaccine in humans for the first time. Visit V03 blood draws served as the baseline sample for immunogenicity testing. Genomic DNA for TCRB sequencing was extracted from EDTA blood using the DNeasy Blood and Tissue Kit. CDR1 SGHTA and CDR2 FQGTGA are derived from the germline V gene. The V end gives up 5 bases and the J end 5 bases, leaving 12 bases in the junction not matched to a gene. The CDR3 starts with the cysteine, ends with the phenylalanine, and has 16 residues. Only the CDR3 DNA is retained, 48 bases long and in frame from the first base.

Comment on this clone: No cognate antigen has been identified for it. No base qualities exist here, and no much larger clone lies one base off it.

Here the sequenced sample was PBMCs, taken from a glioma patient treated with radiotherapy, temozolomide or both. This clonotype was sampled from a woman between 45 and 65 years old with glioma. The chain is assembled from TRBV7-3 and TRBJ1-1, with 9 bases matching TRBD1. The CDR3 region has the sequence CASSPNAGTGRTEAFF. The nucleotide sequence reads as follows: TGTGCCAGCAGCCCCAACGCCGGGACAGGGCGAACTGAAGCTTTCTTT.